This T cell receptor beta chain was retrieved from a study of blood T cell repertoires in COVID-19. Overall study context: Spain, Italy and the United States supplied samples that represented acute and convalescent COVID-19. T cells, B-cell-depleted T cells, or PBMCs provided the cDNA or gDNA that served as material.

Germline CDR1 is LNHDA and CDR2 is SQIVND (reference sequence). The J segment lost 4 bases and the V segment lost 5 bases, leaving 9 bases of the junction unmatched. The CDR3 loop spans 15 amino acids. Original processing notes: Amplifying reference gene primers gave estimates of nucleated cell counts. Assay: immunoSEQ multiplex PCR; the TCRdb copy retains only in-frame clones and omits some. V and J calls plus clone size are reproduced from that table; the DNA served to infer D and trimming. Here the sample spans about 74,000 clones, 84% being singletons. This sequence originates from a man in his 70s with acute or convalescent COVID-19. J is TRBJ1-1 and V is TRBV19; 8 bases agree with TRBD1. The sequencing input was peripheral blood. The CDR3 loop is CASSPPLQGGTEAFF. CDR3 nucleotide sequence: TGTGCCAGTAGTCCCCCTTTACAGGGGGGCACTGAAGCTTTCTTT.